This TCR beta chain was captured by sequencing in a study of T-cell memory formation after mild COVID-19. About the study: Most TCR clusters belonged to a single donor. Study results and limitations: The CD4+ clones that contracted clustered mainly within CM and EM, and the CD8+ clones concentrated in EMRA. Clones contracting across day 15 to 85 had a balanced CD4/CD8 profile; later expanding clones leaned CD4+.

The CDR3 spans 13 residues. Trimming cost V 4 bases and J 10 bases, with 14 bases left between them. The germline CDR1 and CDR2 sequences are LGHDT and YNNKEL (reference sequence). Note on this clonotype: Its target is not known.

After 5'RACE with constant-segment primers, TCR alpha and TCR beta cDNA libraries carrying sample barcodes and UMIs were obtained. TCRdb redid the calling of the 5' RACE reads with MiXCR, one entry per CDR3 protein. This table holds about 270,000 distinct CDR3 sequences, roughly 18% found once. The chain couples TRBV3-1 to TRBJ2-1; D not certain. The clonotype was recovered from a man between 18 and 35 years old who had mild COVID-19 (a few samples of this study predate the infection). Cell type and time point are not known. The sequenced sample was PBMCs or a T cell subset sorted from them (not recorded which). The CDR3 protein is CASSPAMAGEQFF. CDR3 bases: TGTGCCAGCAGCCCAGCGATGGCTGGCGAGCAGTTCTTC.